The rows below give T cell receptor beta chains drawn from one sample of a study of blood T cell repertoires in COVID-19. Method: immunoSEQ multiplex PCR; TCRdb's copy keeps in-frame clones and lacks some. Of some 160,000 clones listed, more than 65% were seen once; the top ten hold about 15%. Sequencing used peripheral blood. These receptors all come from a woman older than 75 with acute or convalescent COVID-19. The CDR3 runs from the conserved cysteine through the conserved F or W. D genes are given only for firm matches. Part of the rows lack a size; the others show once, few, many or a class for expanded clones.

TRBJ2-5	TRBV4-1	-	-	TGCGCCAGCAGCCAAGATCGAGGAGAGACCCAGTACTTC	CASSQDRGETQYF
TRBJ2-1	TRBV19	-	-	TGTGCCAGTAGTATTTCCCTGACTAGAGACCACAATGAGCAGTTCTTC	CASSISLTRDHNEQFF
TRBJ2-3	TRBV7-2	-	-	TGTGCCAGCAGCCAAGCCCACTTGGCAGATACGCAGTATTTT	CASSQAHLADTQYF
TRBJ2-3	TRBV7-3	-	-	TGTGCCAGCAGCTTAAGGGGACACCTTTCTGGGGATACGCAGTATTTT	CASSLRGHLSGDTQYF
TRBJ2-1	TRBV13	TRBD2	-	TGTGCCAGCAGCTCTGGCATGGCGGGAGGGGCCTACAATGAGCAGTTCTTC	CASSSGMAGGAYNEQFF
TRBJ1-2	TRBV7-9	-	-	TGTGCCAGCAGCTTAGTGGACGCGGGATATGGCTACACCTTC	CASSLVDAGYGYTF
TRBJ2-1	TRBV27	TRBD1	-	TGTGCCAGCAGTTTAGACCGGGACAGCTATAATGAGCAGTTCTTC	CASSLDRDSYNEQFF
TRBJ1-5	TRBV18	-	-	TGTGCCAGCTCACCGGACAGTGATCAGCCCCAGCATTTT	CASSPDSDQPQHF
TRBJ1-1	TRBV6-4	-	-	TGTGCCAGCAGTCGCGATTGGGCGAACACTGAAGCTTTCTTT	CASSRDWANTEAFF
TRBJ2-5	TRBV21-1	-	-	TGTGCCAGCAGCAAAGGGGGGGGTCGAAAAGAGACCCAGTACTTC	CASSKGGGRKETQYF
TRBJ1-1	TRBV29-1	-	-	TGCAGCGCCGAGCGAGCTTTCTTT	CSAERAFF
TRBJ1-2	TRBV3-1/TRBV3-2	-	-	TGTGCCAGCAGCCACACCTCAGATTTCTATGGCTACACCTTC	CASSHTSDFYGYTF
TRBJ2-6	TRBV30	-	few	TGTGCCTGGTGCCCTGGCGGGGCCAACGTCCTGACTTTC	CAWCPGGANVLTF
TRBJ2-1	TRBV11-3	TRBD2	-	TGTGCCAGCAGCTTAGAGGGGGGGAACTACAATGAGCAGTTCTTC	CASSLEGGNYNEQFF
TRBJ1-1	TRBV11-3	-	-	TGTGCCAGCAGCTCCGAACGGGGAACTGAAGCTTTTTTT	CASSSERGTEAFF
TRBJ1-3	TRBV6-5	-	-	TGTGCCAGCAGTTACGGGGGGAGAAGCTCTGGAAACACCATATATTTT	CASSYGGRSSGNTIYF
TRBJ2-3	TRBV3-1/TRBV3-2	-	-	TGTGCCAGCAGCCAAGAGGCAGGGATGGCAGATACGCAGTATTTT	CASSQEAGMADTQYF
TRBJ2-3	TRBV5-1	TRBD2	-	TGCGCCAGCAGCATAGGACTAGCGGCTAGCACAGATACGCAGTATTTT	CASSIGLAASTDTQYF
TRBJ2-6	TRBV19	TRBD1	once	TGTGCCAGTAGCCAAGGACAGGCTTGGATGTCTGGGGCCAACGTCCTGACTTTC	CASSQGQAWMSGANVLTF
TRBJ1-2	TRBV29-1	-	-	TGCAGCGTTGAGGGTCGGAGGGATTTCTATGGCTACACCTTC	CSVEGRRDFYGYTF
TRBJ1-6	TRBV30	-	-	TGTGCCTGGAGCGCCCGTGGGGCGATGGATTCACCCCTCCACTTT	CAWSARGAMDSPLHF
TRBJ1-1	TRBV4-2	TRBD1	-	TGTGCCAGCAGCCAGCTCACAGGGGGCACTGAAGCTTTCTTT	CASSQLTGGTEAFF
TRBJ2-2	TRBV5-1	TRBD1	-	TGCGCCAGCACAACTTCACAGGGGTCCGGGGAGCTGTTTTTT	CASTTSQGSGELFF
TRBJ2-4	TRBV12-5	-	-	TGTGCTAGTGGTTTGGGCCCAGGGGTGGCCAAAAACATTCAGTACTTC	CASGLGPGVAKNIQYF
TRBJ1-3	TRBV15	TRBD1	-	TGTGCCCCGTCCGGGAGACAGGGGAGTTATCCCGGAAACACCATATATTTT	CAPSGRQGSYPGNTIYF
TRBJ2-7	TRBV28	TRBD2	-	TGTGCCAGCAGCCGTATGGAGCTAGCGGGAACCTACGAGCAGTACTTC	CASSRMELAGTYEQYF
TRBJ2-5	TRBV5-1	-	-	TGCGCCAGCAGCTTCCCCGGGGAGGAGACCCAGTACTTC	CASSFPGEETQYF